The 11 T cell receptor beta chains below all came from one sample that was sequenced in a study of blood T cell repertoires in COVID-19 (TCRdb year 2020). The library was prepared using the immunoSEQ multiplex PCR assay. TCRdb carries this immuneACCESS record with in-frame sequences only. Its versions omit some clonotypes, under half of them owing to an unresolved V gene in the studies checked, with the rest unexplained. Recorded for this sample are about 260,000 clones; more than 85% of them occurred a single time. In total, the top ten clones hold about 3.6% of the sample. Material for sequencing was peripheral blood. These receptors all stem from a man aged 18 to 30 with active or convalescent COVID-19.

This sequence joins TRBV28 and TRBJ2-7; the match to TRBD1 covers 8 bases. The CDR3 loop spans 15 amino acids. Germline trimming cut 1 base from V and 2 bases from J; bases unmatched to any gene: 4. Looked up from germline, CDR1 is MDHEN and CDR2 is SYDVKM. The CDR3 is CASSLYGTGTYEQYF. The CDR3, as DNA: TGTGCCAGCAGTTTATACGGGACAGGTACCTACGAGCAGTACTTC.

CDR3 amino acids: CASSQGHGANYGYTF. Written as DNA, the CDR3 is TGCGCCAGCAGCCAGGGACACGGAGCTAACTATGGCTACACCTTC. This rearrangement joins TRBV4-3 to TRBJ1-2; maybe TRBD1 (6 bases). Germline V gene data show CDR1 as LGHNA and CDR2 as YSLEER. The CDR3 consists of 15 residues. The germline V and J ends were trimmed by 3 bases and 0 bases, with 11 bases remaining between them.

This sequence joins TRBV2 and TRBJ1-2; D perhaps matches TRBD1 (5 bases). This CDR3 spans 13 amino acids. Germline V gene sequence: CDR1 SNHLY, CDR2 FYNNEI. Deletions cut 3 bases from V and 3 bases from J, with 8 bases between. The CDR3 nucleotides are TGTGCCAGCAGTGAGGGGGGGTACTATGGCTACACCTTC. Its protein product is CASSEGGYYGYTF.

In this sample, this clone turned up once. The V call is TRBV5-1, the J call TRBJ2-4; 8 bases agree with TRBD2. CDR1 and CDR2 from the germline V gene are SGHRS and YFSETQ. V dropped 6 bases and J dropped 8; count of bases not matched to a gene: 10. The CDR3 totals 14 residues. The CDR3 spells CASTRGGREDIQYF. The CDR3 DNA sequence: TGCGCCAGCACCCGGGGGGGGCGTGAAGACATTCAGTACTTC.

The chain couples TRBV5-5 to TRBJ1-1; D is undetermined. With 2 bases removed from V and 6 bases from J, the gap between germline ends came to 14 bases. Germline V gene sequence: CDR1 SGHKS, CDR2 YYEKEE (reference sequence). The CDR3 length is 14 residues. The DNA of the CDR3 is TGTGCCAGCAGCTTAACCTCACTTCTCGCTGAAGCTTTCTTT. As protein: CASSLTSLLAEAFF.

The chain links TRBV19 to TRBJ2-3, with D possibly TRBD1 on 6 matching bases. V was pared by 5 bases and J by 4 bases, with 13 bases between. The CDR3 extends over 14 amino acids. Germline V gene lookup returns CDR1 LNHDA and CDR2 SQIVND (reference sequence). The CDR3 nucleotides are TGTGCCAGTAGTCTGACAGGAGTGTCAGATACGCAGTATTTT. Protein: CASSLTGVSDTQYF.

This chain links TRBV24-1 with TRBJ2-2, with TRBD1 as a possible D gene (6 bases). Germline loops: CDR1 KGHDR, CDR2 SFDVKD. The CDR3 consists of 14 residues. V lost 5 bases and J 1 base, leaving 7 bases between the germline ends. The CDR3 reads CATSATGNTGELFF. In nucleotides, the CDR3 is TGTGCCACCAGTGCGACAGGGAACACCGGGGAGCTGTTTTTT.

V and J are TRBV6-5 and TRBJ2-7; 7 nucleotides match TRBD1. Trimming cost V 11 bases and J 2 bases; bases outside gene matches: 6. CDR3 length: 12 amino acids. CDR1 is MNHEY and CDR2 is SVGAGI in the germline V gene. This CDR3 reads CASRGQTYEQYF. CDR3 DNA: TGTGCCTCCCGGGGACAGACCTACGAGCAGTACTTC.

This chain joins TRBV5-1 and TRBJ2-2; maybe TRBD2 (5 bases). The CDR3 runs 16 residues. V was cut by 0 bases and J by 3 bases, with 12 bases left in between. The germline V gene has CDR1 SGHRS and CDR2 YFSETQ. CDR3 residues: CASSLGASSHTGELFF. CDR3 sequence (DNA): TGCGCCAGCAGCTTGGGTGCTAGCTCCCACACCGGGGAGCTGTTTTTT.

DNA of the CDR3: TGTGCCAGCAGCTTCGCCGGGACTAGCGGGAGAAGCTCCTACAATGAGCAGTTCTTC. The encoded protein is CASSFAGTSGRSSYNEQFF. The V call is TRBV5-5, the J call TRBJ2-1; 14 bases fit TRBD2. Germline V CDR1 and CDR2: SGHKS, YYEKEE (reference sequence). V dropped 2 bases and J dropped 0; count of bases not matched to a gene: 7. CDR3 length: 19 residues.

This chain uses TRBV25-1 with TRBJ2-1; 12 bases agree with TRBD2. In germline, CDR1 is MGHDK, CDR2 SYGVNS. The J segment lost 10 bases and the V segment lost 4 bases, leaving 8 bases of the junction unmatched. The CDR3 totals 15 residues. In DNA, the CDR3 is TGTGCCAGCAGTGTCGCTAGCGGGAGGGTCGGGGAGCAGTTCTTC. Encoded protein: CASSVASGRVGEQFF.